This is a list of T cell receptor beta chains from one sample in a study of blood T cells in healthy people across ages. Each CDR3 protein is one row after TCRdb ran MiXCR on the 5' RACE reads. The top ten hold 7% to 9% of the sample, which has more than 1.4 million distinct CDR3 sequences, 42% seen once. Input material: blood. These receptors originate from a young woman in good health. Each CDR3 is given with its conserved first and last residue. Each record gives: clone size, J gene, D gene, V gene, CDR3 protein, CDR3 DNA. D genes are given only for firm matches. Clone size is given for some rows only: seen once, a few or many times, or a class if the clone is expanded.

NA,TRBJ1-1,NA,TRBV5-1,CASSSDDTEAFF,TGCGCCAGCAGCTCGGACGACACTGAAGCTTTCTTT
NA,TRBJ1-1,NA,TRBV15,CATSRARMSEAFF,TGTGCCACCAGCAGAGCCCGAATGTCTGAAGCTTTCTTT
NA,TRBJ2-7,NA,TRBV10-2,CASSELGFSYEQYF,TGCGCCAGCAGTGAGCTAGGGTTTTCCTACGAGCAGTACTTC
NA,TRBJ2-3,NA,TRBV4-1,CASSQGRRGTADTQYF,TGCGCCAGCAGCCAGGGCCGTCGGGGTACGGCAGATACGCAGTATTTT
NA,TRBJ1-2,NA,TRBV6-5,CASSYSGVVYGYTF,TGTGCCAGCAGTTACTCGGGGGTTGTCTATGGCTACACCTTC
NA,TRBJ2-3,TRBD2,TRBV7-3,CASSLKLAEGSTDTQYF,TGTGCCAGCAGCTTAAAACTAGCGGAGGGCTCCACAGATACGCAGTATTTT
NA,TRBJ2-3,TRBD2,TRBV4-3,CASSQDASGRRADTQYF,TGCGCCAGCAGCCAGGACGCTAGCGGGAGGCGGGCAGATACGCAGTATTTT
NA,TRBJ2-3,TRBD2,TRBV3-1,CVSSQTHSGRTDTQYF,TGTGTCAGCAGCCAAACCCATAGCGGGAGGACAGATACGCAGTATTTT
few,TRBJ2-1,NA,TRBV9,CASSVSSGSNEQFF,TGTGCCAGCAGCGTCTCGTCAGGGTCCAATGAGCAGTTCTTC
NA,TRBJ2-3,NA,TRBV2,CASRGSGVGTDTQYF,TGTGCCAGCAGGGGGTCGGGGGTCGGCACAGATACGCAGTATTTT
NA,TRBJ1-2,NA,TRBV27,CASSLTVGNYGYTF,TGTGCCAGCAGTTTAACGGTTGGGAACTATGGCTACACCTTC
few,TRBJ2-7,TRBD1,TRBV28,CASSQKRMTGGYYEQYF,TGTGCCAGCAGTCAAAAAAGAATGACAGGGGGGTACTACGAGCAGTACTTC
few,TRBJ2-7,NA,TRBV20-1,CSARDYLTTYEQYF,TGCAGTGCTAGAGACTACCTAACGACCTACGAGCAGTACTTC
few,TRBJ1-2,NA,TRBV5-6,CASREGTAYGYTF,TGTGCAAGCAGAGAGGGGACGGCCTATGGCTACACCTTC
many,TRBJ2-1,NA,TRBV7-2,CASSLAGVGSYNEQFF,TGTGCCAGCAGCTTAGCAGGGGTTGGGTCCTACAATGAGCAGTTCTTC
few,TRBJ2-7,TRBD2,TRBV20-1,CSAPFALAGSYEQYF,TGCAGTGCTCCCTTCGCACTAGCGGGCAGCTACGAGCAGTACTTC